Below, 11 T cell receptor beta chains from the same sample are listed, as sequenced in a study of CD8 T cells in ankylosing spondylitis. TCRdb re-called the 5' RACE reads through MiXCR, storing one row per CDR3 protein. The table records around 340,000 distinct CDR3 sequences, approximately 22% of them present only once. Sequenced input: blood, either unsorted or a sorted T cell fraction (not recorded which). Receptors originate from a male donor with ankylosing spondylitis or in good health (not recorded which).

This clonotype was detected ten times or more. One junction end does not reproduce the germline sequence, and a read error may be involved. The CDR3 here is CASSLGAGPYNEQFF. For the CDR3, the DNA is TGTGCTAGCAGCTTGGGAGCGGGGCCCTACAATGAGCAGTTCTTC. The V and J genes are TRBV7-7 and TRBJ2-1, with TRBD2 matching over 7 bases. CDR3 length: 15 residues. CDR1 and CDR2 from the germline V gene are SSHAT and FNYEAQ (reference sequence).

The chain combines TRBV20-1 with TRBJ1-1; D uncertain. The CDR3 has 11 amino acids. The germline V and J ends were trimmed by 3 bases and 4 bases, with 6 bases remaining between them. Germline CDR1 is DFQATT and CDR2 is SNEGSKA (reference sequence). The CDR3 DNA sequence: TGCAGTGCTAGTGAAGGCACTGAAGCTTTCTTT. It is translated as CSASEGTEAFF.

The CDR3 nucleotides are TGCGCCAGCTATAGACCCCCGGAAAACATTCAGTACTTC. It specifies CASYRPPENIQYF. The V gene is TRBV5-1, the J gene TRBJ2-4; D not certain. In germline, CDR1 is SGHRS, CDR2 YFSETQ. The V gene lost 7 bases and the J gene lost 5 bases, with 13 bases spanning the gap. CDR3 length: 13 residues.

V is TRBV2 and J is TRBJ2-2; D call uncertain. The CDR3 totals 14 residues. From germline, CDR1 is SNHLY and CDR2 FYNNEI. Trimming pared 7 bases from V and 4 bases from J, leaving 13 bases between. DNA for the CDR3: TGTGCCAGCAACAAGGGCCTTGGCACCGGGGAGCTGTTTTTT. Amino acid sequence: CASNKGLGTGELFF.

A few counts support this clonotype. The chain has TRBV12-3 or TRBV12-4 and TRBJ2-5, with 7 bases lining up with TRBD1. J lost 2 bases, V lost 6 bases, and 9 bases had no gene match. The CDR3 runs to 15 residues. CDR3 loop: CASSNRGALQETQYF. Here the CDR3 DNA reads TGTGCCAGCAGCAACAGGGGTGCACTTCAAGAGACCCAGTACTTC.

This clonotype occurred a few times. In DNA, the CDR3 is TGTGCCAGCAGTCTACTATCTAGCGGGGGGGCGGAAGATACGCAGTATTTT. Protein: CASSLLSSGGAEDTQYF. This rearrangement joins TRBV28 to TRBJ2-3; 12 bases are shared with TRBD2. The CDR3 has 17 residues. Trimming removed 5 bases from V and 5 bases from J; junction bases left unmatched: 11. Germline assignment: CDR1 MDHEN and CDR2 SYDVKM.

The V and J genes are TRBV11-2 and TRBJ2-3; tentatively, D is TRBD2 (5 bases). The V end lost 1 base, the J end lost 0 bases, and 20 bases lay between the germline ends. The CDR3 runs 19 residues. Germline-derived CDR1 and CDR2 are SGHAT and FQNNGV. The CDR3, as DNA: TGTGCCAGCAGCTTAGTTCCCCTACTAGACGCCACTAGCACAGATACGCAGTATTTT. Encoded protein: CASSLVPLLDATSTDTQYF.

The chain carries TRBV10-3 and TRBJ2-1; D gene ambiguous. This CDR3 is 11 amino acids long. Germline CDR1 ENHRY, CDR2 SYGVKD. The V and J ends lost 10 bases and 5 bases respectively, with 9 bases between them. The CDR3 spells CASLRDNEQFF. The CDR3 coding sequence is TGTGCCAGCCTTAGGGACAATGAGCAGTTCTTC.

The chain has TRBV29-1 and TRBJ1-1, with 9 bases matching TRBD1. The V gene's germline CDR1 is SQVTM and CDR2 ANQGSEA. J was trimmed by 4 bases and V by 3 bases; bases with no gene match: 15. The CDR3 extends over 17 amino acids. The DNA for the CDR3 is TGCAGCGTTGACCACCCGGCGGGACAGGGCGTCAGCACTGAAGCTTTCTTT. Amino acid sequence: CSVDHPAGQGVSTEAFF. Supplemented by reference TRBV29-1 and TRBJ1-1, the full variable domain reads SAVISQKPSRDICQRGTSLTIQCQVDSQVTMMFWYRQQPGQSLTLIATANQGSEATYESGFVIDKFPISRPNLTFSTLTVSNMSPEDSSIYLCSVDHPAGQGVSTEAFFGQGTRLTVV.

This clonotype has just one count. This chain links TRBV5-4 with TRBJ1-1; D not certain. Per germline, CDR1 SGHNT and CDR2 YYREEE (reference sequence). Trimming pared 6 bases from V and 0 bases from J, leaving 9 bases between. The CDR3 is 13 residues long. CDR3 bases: TGTGCCAGCAACCTAGAAATGAACACTGAAGCTTTCTTT. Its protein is CASNLEMNTEAFF.

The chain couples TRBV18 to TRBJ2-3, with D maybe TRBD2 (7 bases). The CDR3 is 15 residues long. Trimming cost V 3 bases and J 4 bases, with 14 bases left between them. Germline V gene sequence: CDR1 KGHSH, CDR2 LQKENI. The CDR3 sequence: CASSPWGGRSDTQYF. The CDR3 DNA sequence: TGTGCCAGCTCACCGTGGGGGGGCCGATCAGATACGCAGTATTTT.